The source of this TCR beta chain is a study of blood T cell repertoires in COVID-19. Study in general: In each case, the material was cDNA or gDNA derived from T cells, B-cell-depleted T cells, or PBMCs.

Trimming cost V 4 bases and J 0 bases, with 10 bases left between them. This CDR3 comprises 14 residues. In germline, CDR1 is LNHDA, CDR2 SQIVND (reference sequence). As originally analysed: By means of reference gene primer amplification, nucleated cell counts were estimated. Some clones are missing from TCRdb's copy, which holds only in-frame ones; the method was immunoSEQ multiplex PCR. The V and J calls and clone size were taken over from that table, and D and trimming were inferred from the DNA. In the table there are 90,000 to 110,000 clones, 85% to 90% of which are singletons. The source material was peripheral blood. This chain links TRBV19 with TRBJ2-7; the D gene is possibly TRBD2 (5 bases). This receptor was identified in a human donor in a cohort sampled during active COVID-19. CDR3 protein: CASSRPGSSYEQYF. The CDR3 DNA reads as TGTGCCAGTAGTAGGCCGGGGAGCTCCTACGAGCAGTACTTC.